This TCR beta chain was retrieved from a study of blood T cell repertoires in COVID-19. Clones were sequenced by immunoSEQ multiplex PCR, and TCRdb holds only the in-frame ones, with some missing. Of 30,000 to 40,000 clones listed, approximately 85% were seen once; the top ten hold roughly an eighth. This CDR3 spans 16 amino acids. The germline CDR1 and CDR2 sequences are LGHDT and YNNKEL (reference sequence). V trimming: 2 bases; J trimming: 5 bases; junction bases outside the gene matches: 9. V gene TRBV3-1 (or the pseudogene TRBV3-2) combines with J gene TRBJ2-5, with TRBD2 matching 9 bases. Sequenced material: peripheral blood. The TCR was taken from a human donor in a cohort sampled during active COVID-19. For the CDR3, the DNA is TGTGCCAGCAGCCAATCGCGGGGGGGCTGGAAGGAGACCCAGTACTTC. Translated, it gives CASSQSRGGWKETQYF.